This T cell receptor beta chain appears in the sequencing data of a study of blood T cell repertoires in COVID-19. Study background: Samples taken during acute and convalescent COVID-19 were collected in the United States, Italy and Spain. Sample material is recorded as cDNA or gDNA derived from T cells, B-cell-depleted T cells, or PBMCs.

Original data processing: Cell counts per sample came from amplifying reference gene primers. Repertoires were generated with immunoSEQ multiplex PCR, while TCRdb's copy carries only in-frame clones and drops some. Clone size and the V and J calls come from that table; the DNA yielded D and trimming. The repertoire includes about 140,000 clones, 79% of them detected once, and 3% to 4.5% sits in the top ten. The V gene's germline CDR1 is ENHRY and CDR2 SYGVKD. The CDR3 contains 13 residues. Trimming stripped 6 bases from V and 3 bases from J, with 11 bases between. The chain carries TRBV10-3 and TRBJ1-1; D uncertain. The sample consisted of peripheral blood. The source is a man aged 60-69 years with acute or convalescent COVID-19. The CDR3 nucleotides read TGTGCCATCAGGGCTCTGGAGGACACTGAAGCTTTCTTT. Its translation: CAIRALEDTEAFF.